This TCR beta chain was recorded in a study of early T cells in non-severe SARS-CoV-2 infection. Study-wide background: Sequencing targeted bulk RNA from unsorted whole blood, leaving chains unpaired. Notes on the study in general: VDJdb matches were skewed toward anti-spike CD8 T cell responses.

Germline trimming cut 4 bases from V and 6 bases from J; bases unmatched to any gene: 13. The CDR3 sequence is 16 residues long. Germline-derived CDR1 and CDR2 are SGHRS and YFSETQ. In its sample, this clonotype was seen a few times. As yet, its antigen is unknown. Individually, cDNA molecules had unique molecular identifiers attached to them. TCRdb reprocessed the 5' RACE reads with MiXCR, giving one entry per CDR3 protein. The sample lists some 57,000 distinct CDR3 sequences; around 6% were seen once. This receptor was taken from an adult who was a healthcare worker with PCR-confirmed SARS-CoV-2 infection or an uninfected control (not recorded which). Material for sequencing was whole blood. The chain employs TRBV5-1 and TRBJ1-1; TRBD1 matches at 9 bases. The CDR3 protein is CASSVGQGRPAAEAFF. CDR3 DNA sequence: TGCGCCAGCAGCGTAGGACAGGGGCGCCCAGCCGCTGAAGCTTTCTTT.